The source of this TCR beta chain is a study of human T cells and chemical hapten exposure (dated by TCRdb to about 2021). For the wider study: For sensitization, 2% DPC in acetone was applied to a 2 cm by 2 cm area of upper inner arm skin. The patient cohort, mostly female, included alopecia areata with under or over 50% scalp involvement, alopecia totalis and alopecia universalis. Throughout the study period of roughly 24 weeks, patients also received therapeutic DPC doses to the scalp every week. Libraries were combined into a pool for sequencing, and differences in TCR yield between samples came mainly from small differences in library volumes within the pool. Roughly 30 alopecia patients provided blood for TCR sequencing at one to four time points (pre-sensitization, 2, 6 and 24 weeks). This study followed changes in the peripheral blood TCR repertoire in vivo during primary and secondary sensitization of alopecia patients to the hapten diphenylcyclopropenone (DPC). Patch testing was performed on the upper back with Finn chambers containing 0.01% DPC, and the patch tests were scored after 6 days according to International Contact Dermatitis Research Group standards. Patient blood was sampled pre-sensitization (week 0) and at 2, 6 and about 24 weeks after DPC sensitization.

The library was generated by RACE. The reads were generated on a NextSeq 500. Library preparation attached unique molecular identifiers to individual cDNA molecules for quantitative, reproducible TCR counting. Each blood RNA sample was used to sequence both TCR alpha and TCR beta chains. Per the original workflow: A median of around 100,000 TCRs per sample was observed, with a range of roughly 20,000 to 700,000. V, J and CDR3 annotation of the TCR reads was performed with the Decombinator software suite. For the PS versus PT1 abundance plots, all samples were subsampled to the same number of TCRs (28,000). TCRs were defined as expanded if absent before sensitization and observed at least eight times at the 2-week time point. The raw public data were reprocessed by TCRdb itself: fastp quality trimming at Q25, MiXCR clonotype calling, in-frame beta chains only. For every CDR3 protein sequence, its rows merge into one entry that carries the most common genes and DNA. TCRdb, not the authors, supplied the V and J calls. In all, the sample holds under 200,000 distinct CDR3 sequences, and around 30% of those were seen once. The top ten clonotypes cover about 2.8% of the sample.

Summary of the overall study and its limitations: After repeated subsampling, the strength of the expansion versus patch-test correlation and the threshold at which it became significant changed. The number of TCRs above 1 in 1000 frequency did not change with DPC sensitization; there was no evidence of global repertoire structure alterations. Because every patient had alopecia, a presumed autoimmune disease, the patients' immune response might differ from that of healthy individuals. Patch test score was positively correlated with the number of PT1 expanded TCRs, with significance at thresholds 8, 16 and 32 but not at 4. Significantly more large CDR3 similarity clusters were formed by expanded TCRs than by pre-sensitization or healthy control sets, consistent with antigen-driven responses.

Unmatched junction bases come to 5, with V trimmed by 5 bases and J by 2 bases. The CDR3 sequence holds 14 residues, the cysteine and phenylalanine included. Just CDR3 DNA is preserved here, 42 bases in frame from base 1. Reading the germline V gene (reference sequence) gives CDR1 SGHNT and CDR2 YYREEE. Concerning this clonotype itself: Its antigen is not yet known. The input lacks base qualities; no much larger clone sits a single base away.

This sample's time point label indicates: pre-sensitization, week 0. The treatment or condition label here, explained by the study, means: therapeutic diphenylcyclopropenone sensitization with weekly scalp DPC. At each patch-test visit, blood was drawn before the patch test was applied. Patients were eligible if aged 18 to 70, diagnosed with alopecia and judged suitable for DPC therapy, and pregnant patients were excluded. Unfractionated whole blood was collected in Tempus Blood RNA tubes, and total RNA was extracted from that blood. Source: whole blood, taken in connection with sensitization to the hapten diphenylcyclopropenone (DPC). This TCR came from a woman younger than 45 with alopecia areata. Some clones in this sample may be carry-over from other donors' samples. The rearranged segments are TRBV5-4 and TRBJ2-3; 7 middle bases align to TRBD1. The sequenced DNA is TGTGCCAGCAGGACCGGACAGGCCACAGATACGCAGTATTTT. This is translated as CASRTGQATDTQYF. This CDR3, with the reference TRBV5-4 and TRBJ2-3 proteins standing in past its ends, gives the full variable domain ETGVTQSPTHLIKTRGQQVTLRCSSQSGHNTVSWYQQALGQGPQFIFQYYREEENGRGNFPPRFSGLQFPNYSSELNVNALELDDSALYLCASRTGQATDTQYFGPGTRLTVL.